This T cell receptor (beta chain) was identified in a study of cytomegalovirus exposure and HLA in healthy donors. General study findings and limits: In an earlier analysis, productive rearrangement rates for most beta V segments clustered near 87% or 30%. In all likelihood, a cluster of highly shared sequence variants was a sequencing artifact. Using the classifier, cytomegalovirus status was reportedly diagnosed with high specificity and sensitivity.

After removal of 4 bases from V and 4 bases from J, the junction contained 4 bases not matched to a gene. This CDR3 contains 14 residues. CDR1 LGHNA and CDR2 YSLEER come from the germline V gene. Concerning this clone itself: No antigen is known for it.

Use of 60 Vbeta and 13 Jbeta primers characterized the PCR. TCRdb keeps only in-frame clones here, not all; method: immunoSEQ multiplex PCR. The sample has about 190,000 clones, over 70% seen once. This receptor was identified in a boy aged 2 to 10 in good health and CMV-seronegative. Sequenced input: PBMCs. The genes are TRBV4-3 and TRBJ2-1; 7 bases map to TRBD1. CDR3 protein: CASSPSDRYNEQFF. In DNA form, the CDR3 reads TGCGCCAGCAGCCCCTCGGACAGGTACAATGAGCAGTTCTTC.